The 27 T cell receptor beta chains below were found in one sample sequenced in a study of blood T cell repertoires in COVID-19. Generated by immunoSEQ multiplex PCR, the TCRdb table keeps only in-frame clones and is missing some. The sample contains tens of thousands of clones, under 90% of which appear only once. The source material was peripheral blood. These TCRs come from a man aged 60-69 years with COVID-19, enrolled during active disease.

This clone was picked up one time. This chain links TRBV29-1 with TRBJ1-1, with 8 bases fitting TRBD1. The CDR3 is 14 residues long. The V and J ends lost 0 bases and 5 bases, in that order; junction bases with no gene match: 5. Germline V gene data show CDR1 as SQVTM and CDR2 as ANQGSEA. Here the CDR3 reads CSVEEQGARTEAFF. In DNA form, the CDR3 reads TGCAGCGTTGAAGAGCAGGGGGCGAGAACTGAAGCTTTCTTT.

V usage is TRBV20-1 and J usage is TRBJ2-1, with D hard to call. The CDR3 length is 10 residues. Germline V CDR1 and CDR2: DFQATT, SNEGSKA (reference sequence). Trimming took 5 bases from V and 10 from J, leaving 9 bases between them. DNA of the CDR3: TGCAGTGCTGAAAGCGCAGAGCAGTTCTTC. It translates to CSAESAEQFF.

The chain joins TRBV2 to TRBJ2-3; the match to TRBD2 covers 8 bases. The J segment lost 3 bases and the V segment lost 8 bases, leaving 7 bases of the junction unmatched. The CDR3 is 14 residues long. Germline assignment: CDR1 SNHLY and CDR2 FYNNEI. The CDR3 DNA is TGTGCCAGCTCGGGGGGGCCTCATACAGATACGCAGTATTTT. Its translation: CASSGGPHTDTQYF.

The rearrangement uses TRBV4-3 and TRBJ1-2; TRBD1 matches 8 bases. V was clipped by 2 bases and J by 11 bases; unmatched bases: 13. Looked up from germline, CDR1 is LGHNA and CDR2 is YSLEER. CDR3 size: 15 residues. The CDR3, as DNA: TGCGCCAGCAGCCAACGACAGGGGCTGAGTATGTTATACACCTTC. Translating gives CASSQRQGLSMLYTF.

The J gene is TRBJ1-2, the V gene TRBV5-1; TRBD1 agrees at 7 bases. The CDR3 has 17 amino acids. V trimming: 4 bases; J trimming: 1 base; junction bases outside the gene matches: 13. The V gene's germline CDR1 is SGHRS and CDR2 YFSETQ. CDR3 coding DNA: TGCGCCAGCAGCCCCTCTGACAGGGCCCGGCTTAACTATGGCTACACCTTC. Translating it yields CASSPSDRARLNYGYTF.

The chain joins TRBV18 to TRBJ2-7; D uncertain. Trimming took 2 bases from V and 3 from J, leaving 11 bases between them. The V gene's germline CDR1 is KGHSH and CDR2 LQKENI. The CDR3 has 14 amino acids. The CDR3 region has the DNA TGTGCCAGCTCACCAAACCCCCCAGGCTACGAGCAGTACTTC. Translation gives CASSPNPPGYEQYF.

The chain carries TRBV7-9 and TRBJ1-1, with 9 bases that match TRBD1. This CDR3 is built from 16 residues. V lost 5 bases to trimming and J lost 4 bases; unmatched junction nucleotides: 11. Germline V gives CDR1 SEHNR, CDR2 FQNEAQ (reference sequence). In nucleotides, the CDR3 is TGTGCCAGCAGCCGTTACCTGGGGACAGGGACCACTGAAGCTTTCTTT. It encodes CASSRYLGTGTTEAFF.

This chain links TRBV5-5 with TRBJ1-2; D gene uncertain. This CDR3 is 15 amino acids long. V shed 1 base and J shed 4 bases, with 14 bases lying between them. CDR1 and CDR2 from the germline V gene are SGHKS and YYEKEE (reference sequence). The CDR3 DNA follows: TGTGCCAGCAGCTTGAGGAAGGCGCGGGGCTATGGCTACACCTTC. Translating gives CASSLRKARGYGYTF.

The chain combines TRBV10-3 with TRBJ2-2; D unclear. CDR3 length: 11 residues. Germline CDR1 reads ENHRY; CDR2 reads SYGVKD. V dropped 10 bases and J dropped 6 bases, with 9 bases sitting between them. The CDR3 sequence: CATQLSGELFF. The CDR3 bases are TGTGCCACCCAGTTGTCCGGGGAGCTGTTTTTT.

This rearrangement joins TRBV30 to TRBJ2-7; D unresolved. The CDR3 extends over 14 amino acids. Trimming shortened V by 2 bases and J by 2 bases, and 13 bases separated the two germline ends. Germline values: CDR1 GTSNPN, CDR2 SVGIG (reference sequence). The CDR3 region is CAWSPTVTTYEQYF. The CDR3 nucleotides read TGTGCCTGGAGTCCAACAGTTACGACCTACGAGCAGTACTTC.

The chain employs TRBV5-1 and TRBJ1-1; D unclear. The germline gives CDR1 SGHRS, CDR2 YFSETQ. V was clipped by 0 bases and J by 2 bases, with 11 bases between them. The CDR3 has 15 residues. The CDR3 DNA sequence: TGCGCCAGCAGCTTGGAAGGTAGCATAAACACTGAAGCTTTCTTT. Encoded protein: CASSLEGSINTEAFF.

The V call is TRBV19, the J call TRBJ2-3; D gene ambiguous. V lost 5 bases to trimming and J lost 5 bases, with 11 bases between them. The CDR3 extends over 13 amino acids. Germline lookup yields CDR1 LNHDA and CDR2 SQIVND (reference sequence). In DNA, the CDR3 is TGTGCCAGTAGTGTGGCCTTCCAAGATACGCAGTATTTT. Protein product: CASSVAFQDTQYF. The full variable domain, with the rest looked up from reference TRBV19 and TRBJ2-3, is DGGITQSPKYLFRKEGQNVTLSCEQNLNHDAMYWYRQDPGQGLRLIYYSQIVNDFQKGDIAEGYSVSREKKESFPLTVTSAQKNPTAFYLCASSVAFQDTQYFGPGTRLTVL.

The CDR3 is CASSLAGFEQYF. The CDR3 DNA follows: TGCGCCAGCAGCTTGGCAGGGTTTGAGCAGTACTTC. V usage is TRBV5-1 and J usage is TRBJ2-7; D possibly corresponds to TRBD1 (5 bases). This CDR3 has 12 amino acids. The V end was cut by 0 bases, the J end by 7 bases, with 8 bases between. From germline, CDR1 is SGHRS and CDR2 YFSETQ. Together with reference TRBV5-1 and TRBJ2-7, the CDR3 gives the full variable domain: KAGVTQTPRYLIKTRGQQVTLSCSPISGHRSVSWYQQTPGQGLQFLFEYFSETQRNKGNFPGRFSGRQFSNSRSEMNVSTLELGDSALYLCASSLAGFEQYFGPGTRLTVT.

In this sample, this clone turned up once. This chain joins TRBV11-2 and TRBJ2-7, with 9 bases matching TRBD2. This CDR3 region has 15 residues. The V and J ends lost 3 bases and 5 bases, in that order; junction bases with no gene match: 8. The germline V gene has CDR1 SGHAT and CDR2 FQNNGV. CDR3 DNA: TGTGCCAGCAGCTTCACGTTGCGGGGGGGCAACGAGCAGTACTTC. Protein product: CASSFTLRGGNEQYF.

V is TRBV29-1 and J is TRBJ1-1; 7 nucleotides agree with TRBD1. Trimming removed 4 bases from V and 5 bases from J; junction bases left unmatched: 7. The V gene's germline CDR1 is SQVTM and CDR2 ANQGSEA. The CDR3 sequence is 13 residues long. The CDR3 loop reads CSVAAGGRTEAFF. The DNA of the CDR3 is TGCAGCGTTGCGGCAGGGGGGAGGACTGAAGCTTTCTTT. Using reference TRBV29-1 and TRBJ1-1 for the parts outside the CDR3, the full variable domain is SAVISQKPSRDICQRGTSLTIQCQVDSQVTMMFWYRQQPGQSLTLIATANQGSEATYESGFVIDKFPISRPNLTFSTLTVSNMSPEDSSIYLCSVAAGGRTEAFFGQGTRLTVV.

This clone appeared a single time. This rearrangement joins TRBV6-5 to TRBJ2-7; 7 bases agree with TRBD2. The CDR3 has 15 residues. Germline V gives CDR1 MNHEY, CDR2 SVGAGI. Trimming cost V 6 bases and J 2 bases; bases outside gene matches: 10. The CDR3 nucleotides are TGTGCCAGCAGAGCTGGGGCTAGCGGAGCCTACGAGCAGTACTTC. Encoded protein: CASRAGASGAYEQYF.

The V gene is TRBV5-1, the J gene TRBJ1-4; 8 bases are a match to TRBD1. After removal of 7 bases from V and 8 bases from J, the junction contained 10 bases not matched to a gene. The CDR3 runs 14 residues. Germline-derived CDR1 and CDR2 are SGHRS and YFSETQ. The chain's CDR3 is CASSQGVQGEKLFF. CDR3 nucleotides: TGCGCCAGCTCACAGGGGGTACAGGGGGAAAAACTGTTTTTT.

The V call is TRBV19, the J call TRBJ1-4, with 7 bases lining up with TRBD1. The CDR3 loop spans 14 amino acids. Germline V CDR1 and CDR2: LNHDA, SQIVND (reference sequence). The ends lost 5 bases at V and 8 bases at J; junction bases unmatched: 8. The CDR3 loop reads CASSGGQRGEKLFF. The CDR3, as DNA: TGTGCCAGTAGTGGGGGACAGAGGGGCGAAAAACTGTTTTTT.

The genes are TRBV5-1 and TRBJ2-2, with D unresolved. This CDR3 contains 13 residues. V was clipped by 4 bases and J by 3 bases, with 7 bases between them. Looked up from germline, CDR1 is SGHRS and CDR2 is YFSETQ. CDR3 sequence: CASSRTYTGELFF. CDR3 bases: TGCGCCAGCAGCCGTACTTACACCGGGGAGCTGTTTTTT.

The rearrangement uses TRBV5-6 and TRBJ2-5; TRBD1 matches at 10 bases. Losses at the gene ends were 4 bases for V and 5 bases for J; bases not matched to a gene: 8. Per germline, CDR1 SGHDT and CDR2 YYEEEE. The CDR3 runs 15 residues. This CDR3 is CASSRAGQGLETQYF. As DNA, the CDR3 is TGTGCCAGCAGCCGCGCGGGACAGGGGTTGGAGACCCAGTACTTC. The full variable domain, its missing parts supplied by reference TRBV5-6 and TRBJ2-5, is DAGVTQSPTHLIKTRGQQVTLRCSPKSGHDTVSWYQQALGQGPQFIFQYYEEEERQRGNFPDRFSGHQFPNYSSELNVNALLLGDSALYLCASSRAGQGLETQYFGPGTRLLVL.

This chain uses TRBV2 with TRBJ2-7, with 8 bases identical to TRBD1. Germline CDR1 is SNHLY and CDR2 is FYNNEI. The J segment lost 0 bases and the V segment lost 4 bases, leaving 5 bases of the junction unmatched. This CDR3 is built from 15 residues. This CDR3 reads CASSVGTGSSYEQYF. In DNA, the CDR3 is TGTGCCAGCAGTGTCGGGACAGGATCCTCCTACGAGCAGTACTTC.

V is TRBV5-6 and J is TRBJ1-2; TRBD1 agrees at 7 bases. The CDR3 is 15 amino acids. Germline CDR1 reads SGHDT; CDR2 reads YYEEEE. J was trimmed by 4 bases and V by 0 bases; bases with no gene match: 6. CDR3 DNA: TGTGCCAGCAGCTTGGGGCAGGGGGTCGGCTATGGCTACACCTTC. Protein sequence: CASSLGQGVGYGYTF.

This rearrangement joins TRBV5-8 to TRBJ2-7, with D unclear. The CDR3 extends over 11 amino acids. The V end lost 0 bases, the J end lost 7 bases, and 5 bases lay between the germline ends. Germline CDR1 SGHTS, CDR2 YDEGEE. CDR3 in DNA: TGTGCCAGCAGCTTGGCTCCGGAGCAGTACTTC. Translated: CASSLAPEQYF.

This clone has a single count. This chain links TRBV7-9 with TRBJ2-2; 7 bases are shared with TRBD1. The V gene's germline CDR1 is SEHNR and CDR2 FQNEAQ (reference sequence). The CDR3 is 15 residues long. V shed 7 bases, J shed 1 base, and the junction held 6 bases outside the gene matches. Here the CDR3 DNA reads TGTGCCAGCATCACCCGACAGGGGAACACCGGGGAGCTGTTTTTT. This codes for CASITRQGNTGELFF.

This chain connects TRBV27 to TRBJ2-5, with 10 bases matching TRBD2. The CDR3 consists of 16 residues. CDR1 is MNHEY, CDR2 SMNVEV, per germline (reference sequence). Germline trimming cut 3 bases from V and 5 bases from J; bases unmatched to any gene: 9. The CDR3 sequence is CASSFRTSGRGETQYF. Written as DNA, the CDR3 is TGTGCCAGCAGTTTTAGGACTAGCGGAAGGGGGGAGACCCAGTACTTC.

The chain is built from TRBV7-2 and TRBJ1-1; 10 bases are a match to TRBD1. The CDR3 length is 15 residues. After removal of 5 bases from V and 5 bases from J, the junction contained 8 bases not matched to a gene. CDR1 is SGHTA, CDR2 FQGNSA, per germline. CDR3 coding DNA: TGTGCCAGCAGCGTAGAGACAGGGGGCGGTACTGAAGCTTTCTTT. Amino acids: CASSVETGGGTEAFF. Using reference TRBV7-2 and TRBJ1-1 for the parts outside the CDR3, the full variable domain is GAGVSQSPSNKVTEKGKDVELRCDPISGHTALYWYRQSLGQGLEFLIYFQGNSAPDKSGLPSDRFSAERTGGSVSTLTIQRTQQEDSAVYLCASSVETGGGTEAFFGQGTRLTVV.

The rearrangement uses TRBV11-2 and TRBJ2-5, with D maybe TRBD2 (5 bases). Germline loops: CDR1 SGHAT, CDR2 FQNNGV. The CDR3 loop spans 12 amino acids. V was pared by 1 base and J by 5 bases, with 5 bases between. The CDR3, as DNA: TGTGCCAGCAGCTTAGCGGGGGAGACCCAGTACTTC. Translated: CASSLAGETQYF.